These 17 T cell receptor beta chains were all obtained from the same sample, sequenced in a study of T cell repertoires in cytomegalovirus infection. What these receptors recognize is not known. TCRdb processed the reads anew with MiXCR; each CDR3 protein has one entry. This sample has about 58,000 distinct CDR3 sequences; around a fifth occur once, and the top ten carry 64%. This specimen consisted of CD8+ T cells from cultured PBMCs, obtained from culture after CMV antigen stimulation. All receptors derive from a human donor in good health (CMV status not recorded). Some clones in this sample may be carry-over from other donors' samples.

The V and J genes are TRBV5-1 and TRBJ2-5; perhaps TRBD2 as D (6 bases). Germline-derived CDR1 and CDR2 are SGHRS and YFSETQ. The V end was cut by 0 bases, the J end by 4 bases, with 16 bases between. This CDR3 spans 16 amino acids. The CDR3, as DNA: TGCGCCAGCAGCTTGGAACTAGCATCAAGTACAGAGACCCAGTACTTC. Translation: CASSLELASSTETQYF.

The chain recombines TRBV7-8 with TRBJ2-7, with unresolved D. The V end lost 0 bases, the J end lost 3 bases, and 9 bases lay between the germline ends. Germline V gene lookup returns CDR1 SGHVS and CDR2 FQNEAQ. The length of the CDR3 is 14 residues. The CDR3 nucleotides are TGTGCCAGCAGCTTAGCGCGGTTAAACTACGAGCAGTACTTC. This translates into CASSLARLNYEQYF.

This sequence joins TRBV7-9 and TRBJ1-2; TRBD1 might be the D (6 bases). Germline-derived CDR1 and CDR2 are SEHNR and FQNEAQ (reference sequence). CDR3 length equals 12 residues. V lost 3 bases and J lost 4, with 6 bases in between. The CDR3 region is CASSLDSYGYTF. The CDR3 DNA follows: TGTGCCAGCAGCTTGGACAGCTATGGCTACACCTTC.

The chain uses TRBV5-5 and TRBJ2-3, with D perhaps being TRBD1 or TRBD2 (5 bases each). CDR1 and CDR2 (germline): SGHKS, YYEKEE (reference sequence). This CDR3 is built from 15 residues. V was cut by 2 bases and J by 2 bases, with 12 bases left in between. The CDR3 coding sequence is TGTGCCAGCAGCTTCCGGGACCCGGTCACAGATACGCAGTATTTT. Residues: CASSFRDPVTDTQYF. Drawing the rest from reference TRBV5-5 and TRBJ2-3, the complete variable domain is DAGVTQSPTHLIKTRGQQVTLRCSPISGHKSVSWYQQVLGQGPQFIFQYYEKEERGRGNFPDRFSARQFPNYSSELNVNALLLGDSALYLCASSFRDPVTDTQYFGPGTRLTVL.

This clonotype was observed a handful of times. The chain carries TRBV3-1 and TRBJ2-1, with 8 bases that match TRBD2. The CDR3 has 15 amino acids. Trimming took 0 bases from V and 4 from J; bases not matched to a gene: 2. The V gene's germline CDR1 is LGHDT and CDR2 YNNKEL (reference sequence). The CDR3, as DNA: TGTGCCAGCAGCCAAGAGCGGGGGGCTTACAATGAGCAGTTCTTC. Amino acid sequence: CASSQERGAYNEQFF.

The V call is TRBV7-9, the J call TRBJ1-5; tentatively, D is TRBD1 (5 bases). The ends were cut back, 4 bases at V and 2 bases at J, with 9 bases in the middle. CDR3 length: 14 residues. CDR1 is SEHNR and CDR2 is FQNEAQ in the germline V gene (reference sequence). The CDR3 nucleotides read TGTGCCAGCAGCTCGACAGCACGCAATCAGCCCCAGCATTTT. Translation: CASSSTARNQPQHF.

This clonotype has only a few counts. The rearrangement uses TRBV27 and TRBJ2-7; possible D gene TRBD1, 5 bases. Germline CDR1 reads MNHEY; CDR2 reads SMNVEV (reference sequence). The CDR3 contains 14 residues. V dropped 5 bases and J dropped 7 bases, with 18 bases sitting between them. This CDR3 is CASSRQPPLTEQYF. CDR3 sequence (DNA): TGTGCCAGCAGTCGACAGCCGCCCCTAACGGAGCAGTACTTC.

This clonotype was seen only a few times. This chain joins TRBV19 and TRBJ2-7, with a tentative D call TRBD2 (5 bases). V lost 2 bases and J lost 3, with 11 bases in between. This CDR3 has 14 residues. Germline CDR1 and CDR2: LNHDA and SQIVND (reference sequence). This CDR3 reads CASSISGVSYEQYF. In DNA, the CDR3 is TGTGCCAGTAGTATATCCGGGGTAAGCTACGAGCAGTACTTC. Full variable domain (rest looked up from reference TRBV19 and TRBJ2-7): DGGITQSPKYLFRKEGQNVTLSCEQNLNHDAMYWYRQDPGQGLRLIYYSQIVNDFQKGDIAEGYSVSREKKESFPLTVTSAQKNPTAFYLCASSISGVSYEQYFGPGTRLTVT.

J is TRBJ2-5 and V is TRBV12-3 or TRBV12-4; no reliable D call. The CDR3 spans 12 residues. V lost 3 bases and J 5 bases, leaving 7 bases between the germline ends. The CDR3 region has the DNA TGTGCCAGCAGTTTTTTAGACGAGACCCAGTACTTC. Amino acids: CASSFLDETQYF.

The chain uses TRBV15 and TRBJ2-7; tentatively, D is TRBD2 (5 bases). CDR1 is LNHNV, CDR2 YYDKDF, per germline (reference sequence). This CDR3 comprises 13 residues. Trimming took off 6 bases at V and 6 bases at J, with 15 bases between the two ends. The DNA for the CDR3 is TGTGCCACCAGTATGGCGGGCTCCCTCGAGCAGTACTTC. Translation gives CATSMAGSLEQYF. Looking up the rest from reference TRBV15 and TRBJ2-7 gives the full variable domain: DAMVIQNPRYQVTQFGKPVTLSCSQTLNHNVMYWYQQKSSQAPKLLFHYYDKDFNNEADTPDNFQSRRPNTSFCFLDIRSPGLGDTAMYLCATSMAGSLEQYFGPGTRLTVT.

A few counts support this clonotype. The chain employs TRBV27 and TRBJ2-7, with D perhaps assigned TRBD1 or TRBD2 (5 bases each). Looked up from germline, CDR1 is MNHEY and CDR2 is SMNVEV (reference sequence). Between the trimmed V and J ends, which lost 2 bases and 9 bases, there was a span of 23 bases. The CDR3 totals 16 residues. This CDR3 is CASSLRASRDPLGQYF. DNA of the CDR3: TGTGCCAGCAGTTTAAGGGCTTCCCGGGACCCCCTAGGGCAGTACTTC.

The count of this clonotype is one. The chain recombines TRBV7-6 with TRBJ2-1; no clear D. The CDR3 covers 15 residues. The germline CDR1 and CDR2 sequences are SGHVS and FNYEAQ. Trimming took 3 bases from V and 0 from J, leaving 9 bases between them. The CDR3 sequence is CASSFSMSSYNEQFF. Written as DNA, the CDR3 is TGTGCCAGCAGCTTTAGTATGAGCTCCTACAATGAGCAGTTCTTC.

This clonotype turned up a few times. The chain combines TRBV20-1 with TRBJ2-7; 13 nucleotides match TRBD2. Germline V lookup: CDR1 DFQATT, CDR2 SNEGSKA (reference sequence). V trimming: 0 bases; J trimming: 0 bases; junction bases outside the gene matches: 2. The CDR3 loop spans 16 amino acids. CDR3 DNA: TGCAGTGCTAGAGATTGGACTAGCGGGAGCTCCTACGAGCAGTACTTC. Translating it yields CSARDWTSGSSYEQYF.

Comment on this clonotype: The germline gene is not matched at one end of the junction; a read error may be the cause. V usage is TRBV6-2 or TRBV6-3 and J usage is TRBJ2-7; D unresolved. CDR1 MNHEY and CDR2 SVGEGT come from the germline V gene. The CDR3 length is 13 residues. Written as DNA, the CDR3 is TGTGCCCGCAGTTACTCGATTACCTACGAGCAGTACTTC. Its translation: CARSYSITYEQYF.

This chain uses TRBV7-8 with TRBJ2-7, with no clear D. The length of the CDR3 is 12 residues. V lost 4 bases, J lost 4 bases, and 8 bases lay in between. Germline-derived CDR1 and CDR2 are SGHVS and FQNEAQ. For the CDR3, the DNA is TGTGCCAGCAGCTCCCACGGTTACGAGCAGTACTTC. Amino acids: CASSSHGYEQYF.

This clonotype was counted only a few times. CDR3 protein: CASSQTDYNSPLHF. The CDR3 region has the DNA TGTGCCAGCAGCCAGACAGATTATAATTCACCCCTCCACTTT. J is TRBJ1-6 and V is TRBV7-2; possibly TRBD1 for D (5 bases). The germline gives CDR1 SGHTA, CDR2 FQGNSA. V lost 5 bases, J lost 4 bases, and 9 bases lay in between. This CDR3 spans 14 amino acids.

V is TRBV28 and J is TRBJ2-7; D is perhaps TRBD2 (6 bases). CDR1 is MDHEN, CDR2 SYDVKM, per germline. Trimming left V 1 base short and J 5 bases short, with 15 bases between. The length of the CDR3 is 15 residues. For the CDR3, the DNA is TGTGCCAGCAGTTTATACCGGGAGACCGAGAACGAGCAGTACTTC. It translates to CASSLYRETENEQYF.